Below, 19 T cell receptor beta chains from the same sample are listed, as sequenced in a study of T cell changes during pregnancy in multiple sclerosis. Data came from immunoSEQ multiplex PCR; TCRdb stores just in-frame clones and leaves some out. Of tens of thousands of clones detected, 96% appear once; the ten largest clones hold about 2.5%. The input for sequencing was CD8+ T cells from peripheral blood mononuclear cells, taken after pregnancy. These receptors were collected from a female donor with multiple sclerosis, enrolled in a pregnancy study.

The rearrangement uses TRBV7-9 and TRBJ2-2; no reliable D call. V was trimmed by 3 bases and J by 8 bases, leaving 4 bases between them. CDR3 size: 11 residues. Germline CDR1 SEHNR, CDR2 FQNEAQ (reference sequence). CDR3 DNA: TGTGCCAGCAGCTTCAGGGGGGAGCTGTTTTTT. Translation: CASSFRGELFF.

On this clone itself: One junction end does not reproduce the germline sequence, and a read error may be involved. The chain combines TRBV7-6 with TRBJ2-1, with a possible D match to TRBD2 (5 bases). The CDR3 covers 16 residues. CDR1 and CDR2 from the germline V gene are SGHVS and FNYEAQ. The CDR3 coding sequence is TGTGCCGGCAGCTTAACCCGTGGTGGGAGTAAAAGCGAGCAGTTCTTC. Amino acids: CAGSLTRGGSKSEQFF.

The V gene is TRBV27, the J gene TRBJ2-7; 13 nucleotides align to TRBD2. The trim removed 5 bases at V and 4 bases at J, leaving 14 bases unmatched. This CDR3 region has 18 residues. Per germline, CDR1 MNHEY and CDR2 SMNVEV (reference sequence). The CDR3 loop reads CASSTGLAGELDAYEQYF. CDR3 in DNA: TGTGCCAGCAGTACCGGACTAGCGGGAGAACTTGACGCATACGAGCAGTACTTC.

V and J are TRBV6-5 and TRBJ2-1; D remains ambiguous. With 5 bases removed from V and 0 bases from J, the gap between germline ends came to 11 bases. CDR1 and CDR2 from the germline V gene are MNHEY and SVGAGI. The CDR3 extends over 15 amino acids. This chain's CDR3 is CASSQNPSSYNEQFF. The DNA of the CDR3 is TGTGCCAGCAGTCAGAACCCAAGCTCCTACAATGAGCAGTTCTTC.

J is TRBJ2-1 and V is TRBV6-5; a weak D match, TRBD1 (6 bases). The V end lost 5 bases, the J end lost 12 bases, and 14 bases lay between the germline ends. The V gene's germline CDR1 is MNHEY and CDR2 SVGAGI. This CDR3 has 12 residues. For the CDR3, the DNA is TGTGCCAGCAGTCCAACAGGGCCATTGCAGTTCTTC. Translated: CASSPTGPLQFF.

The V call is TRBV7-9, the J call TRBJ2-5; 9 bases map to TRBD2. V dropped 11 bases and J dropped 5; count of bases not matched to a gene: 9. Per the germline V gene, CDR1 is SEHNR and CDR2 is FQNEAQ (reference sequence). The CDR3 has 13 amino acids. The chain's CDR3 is CAVGAGGPETQYF. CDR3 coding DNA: TGTGCCGTGGGGGCGGGAGGGCCGGAGACCCAGTACTTC.

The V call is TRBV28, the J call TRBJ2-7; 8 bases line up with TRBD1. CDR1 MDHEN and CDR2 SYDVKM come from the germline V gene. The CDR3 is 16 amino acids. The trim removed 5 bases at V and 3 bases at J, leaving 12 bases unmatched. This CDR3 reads CASSEIPGQEVYEQYF. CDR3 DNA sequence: TGTGCCAGCAGTGAGATCCCGGGACAGGAGGTCTACGAGCAGTACTTC.

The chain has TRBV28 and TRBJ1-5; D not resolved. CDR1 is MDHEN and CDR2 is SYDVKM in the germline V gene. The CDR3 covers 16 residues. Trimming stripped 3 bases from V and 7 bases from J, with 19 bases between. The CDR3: CASSLAPLSGRQPQHF. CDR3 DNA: TGTGCCAGCAGTTTGGCACCTCTCTCCGGGAGGCAGCCCCAGCATTTT.

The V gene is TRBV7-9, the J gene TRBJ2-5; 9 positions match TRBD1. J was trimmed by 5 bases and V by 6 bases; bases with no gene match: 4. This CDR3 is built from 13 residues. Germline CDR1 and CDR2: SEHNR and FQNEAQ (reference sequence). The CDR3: CASRQGARETQYF. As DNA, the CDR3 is TGTGCCAGCAGACAGGGGGCGAGGGAGACCCAGTACTTC.

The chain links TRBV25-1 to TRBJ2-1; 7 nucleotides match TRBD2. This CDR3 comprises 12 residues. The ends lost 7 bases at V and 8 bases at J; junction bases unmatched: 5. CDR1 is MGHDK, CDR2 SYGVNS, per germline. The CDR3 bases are TGTGCCAGCATAGGGGAGGGATATGAGCAGTTCTTC. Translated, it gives CASIGEGYEQFF. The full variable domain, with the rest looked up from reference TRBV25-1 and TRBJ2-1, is EADIYQTPRYLVIGTGKKITLECSQTMGHDKMYWYQQDPGMELHLIHYSYGVNSTEKGDLSSESTVSRIRTEHFPLTLESARPSHTSQYLCASIGEGYEQFFGPGTRLTVL.

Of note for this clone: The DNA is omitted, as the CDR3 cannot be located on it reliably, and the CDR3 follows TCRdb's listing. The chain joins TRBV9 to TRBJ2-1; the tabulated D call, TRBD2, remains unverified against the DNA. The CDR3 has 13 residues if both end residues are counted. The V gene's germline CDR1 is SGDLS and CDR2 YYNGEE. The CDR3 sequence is CASSVGGGTVEFF.

CDR3 amino acids: CASSNPRRAGELFF. The CDR3 DNA reads TGTGCCAGCAGTAACCCTCGGAGGGCCGGGGAGCTGTTTTTT. J is TRBJ2-2 and V is TRBV27, with D perhaps matching TRBD2 (6 bases). The V end was cut by 5 bases, the J end by 6 bases, with 13 bases between. The V gene's germline CDR1 is MNHEY and CDR2 SMNVEV (reference sequence). CDR3 length: 14 amino acids.

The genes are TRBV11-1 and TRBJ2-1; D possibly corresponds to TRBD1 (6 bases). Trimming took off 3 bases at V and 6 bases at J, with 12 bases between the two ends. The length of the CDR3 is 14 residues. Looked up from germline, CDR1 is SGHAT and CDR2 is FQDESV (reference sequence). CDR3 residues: CASSFWAGVNEQFF. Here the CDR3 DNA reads TGTGCCAGCAGCTTTTGGGCAGGGGTCAATGAGCAGTTCTTC.

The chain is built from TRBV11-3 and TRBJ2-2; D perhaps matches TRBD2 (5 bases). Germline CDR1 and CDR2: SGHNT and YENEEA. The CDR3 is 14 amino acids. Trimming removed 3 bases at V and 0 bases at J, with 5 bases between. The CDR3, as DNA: TGTGCCAGCAGCTTGCGGGCGAACACCGGGGAGCTGTTTTTT. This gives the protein CASSLRANTGELFF.

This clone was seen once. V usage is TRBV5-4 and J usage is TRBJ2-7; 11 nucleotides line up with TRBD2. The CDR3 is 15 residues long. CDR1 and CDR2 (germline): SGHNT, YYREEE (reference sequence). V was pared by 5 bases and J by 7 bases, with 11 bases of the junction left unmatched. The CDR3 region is CASSIAGGPPGEQYF. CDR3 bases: TGTGCCAGCAGTATAGCGGGAGGGCCGCCAGGAGAGCAGTACTTC.

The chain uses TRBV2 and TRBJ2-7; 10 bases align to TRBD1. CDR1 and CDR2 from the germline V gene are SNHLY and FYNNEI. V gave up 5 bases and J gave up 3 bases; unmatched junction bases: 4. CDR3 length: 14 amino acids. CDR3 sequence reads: CASSRGQGDYEQYF. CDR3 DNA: TGTGCCAGCAGTCGTGGACAGGGGGACTACGAGCAGTACTTC.

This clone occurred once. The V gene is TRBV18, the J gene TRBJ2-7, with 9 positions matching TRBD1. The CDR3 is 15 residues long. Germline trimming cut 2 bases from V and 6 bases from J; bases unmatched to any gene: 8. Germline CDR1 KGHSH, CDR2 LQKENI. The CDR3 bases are TGTGCCAGCTCACCAGAAGGGACAGGGTTCATCGAGCAGTACTTC. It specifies CASSPEGTGFIEQYF.

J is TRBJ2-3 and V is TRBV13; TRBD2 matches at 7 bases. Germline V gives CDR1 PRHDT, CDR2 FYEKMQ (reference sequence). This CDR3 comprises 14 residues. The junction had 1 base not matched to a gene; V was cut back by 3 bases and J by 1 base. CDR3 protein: CASSFRGGTDTQYF. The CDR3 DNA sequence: TGTGCCAGCAGCTTTCGGGGGGGCACAGATACGCAGTATTTT.

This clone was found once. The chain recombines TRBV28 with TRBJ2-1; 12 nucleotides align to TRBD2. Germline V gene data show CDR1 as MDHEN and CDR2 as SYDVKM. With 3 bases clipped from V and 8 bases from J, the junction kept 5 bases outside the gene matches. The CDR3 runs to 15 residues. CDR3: CASSLSGLAGYEQFF. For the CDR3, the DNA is TGTGCCAGCAGTTTGTCCGGACTAGCGGGATATGAGCAGTTCTTC. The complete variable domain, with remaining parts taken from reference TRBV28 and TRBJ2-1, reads DVKVTQSSRYLVKRTGEKVFLECVQDMDHENMFWYRQDPGLGLRLIYFSYDVKMKEKGDIPEGYSVSREKKERFSLILESASTNQTSMYLCASSLSGLAGYEQFFGPGTRLTVL.